Listed here are 30 T cell receptor beta chains from one sample, sequenced in a study of blood T cells in healthy people across ages. Using a J-beta primer mix together with a sample-barcoded 5' primer, a second PCR was run for about 7 to 12 cycles. TCRdb analysed the 5' RACE reads with MiXCR anew, one entry per CDR3 protein. The sample includes over a million distinct CDR3 sequences, 59% of them seen just once. The sequenced material came from blood. Source of these receptors: a man younger than 35 in good health.

The V and J genes are TRBV27 and TRBJ2-7, with TRBD1 matching over 7 bases. The J call may be in error: the DNA end matches TRBJ2-5 better. Germline V CDR1 and CDR2: MNHEY, SMNVEV (reference sequence). The CDR3 has 16 amino acids. Here the CDR3 DNA reads TGTGCCAGCAGTTTATCGGGACAGTGGGCCAGAGAGACCCAGTACTTC. Protein product: CASSLSGQWARETQYF.

V and J are TRBV28 and TRBJ2-3, with D possibly being TRBD1 (5 bases). Trimming took 6 bases from V and 1 from J, leaving 20 bases between them. The CDR3 consists of 17 residues. The V gene's germline CDR1 is MDHEN and CDR2 SYDVKM. The CDR3 loop reads CASREWGRSERTDTQYF. CDR3 sequence (DNA): TGTGCCAGCAGGGAATGGGGCAGGTCAGAGCGCACAGATACGCAGTATTTT.

The CDR3 loop reads CASSLTSGRGNTGELFF. The DNA of the CDR3 is TGTGCCAGCAGCTTGACTAGCGGGAGGGGGAACACCGGGGAGCTGTTTTTT. The chain couples TRBV7-2 to TRBJ2-2; TRBD2 matches 14 bases. With 3 bases clipped from V and 1 base from J, the junction kept 1 base outside the gene matches. The CDR3 is 17 residues long. Germline CDR1 reads SGHTA; CDR2 reads FQGNSA.

This clonotype was counted between two and nine times. The gene calls are TRBV6-1 and TRBJ1-6, with D perhaps matching TRBD1 (5 bases). The length of the CDR3 is 16 residues. Per germline, CDR1 MNHNS and CDR2 SASEGT. The V end was cut by 4 bases, the J end by 0 bases, with 10 bases between. The CDR3 is CASSAGASSYNSPLHF. For the CDR3, the DNA is TGTGCCAGCAGTGCCGGGGCGAGCTCCTATAATTCACCCCTCCACTTT.

As regards this clonotype: One end of the junction does not line up with germline, which may come from a read error. The rearrangement links TRBV5-1 to TRBJ2-7, with no clear D. Per the germline V gene, CDR1 is SGHRS and CDR2 is YFSETQ. The CDR3 length is 14 residues. The CDR3 loop reads CAGSLRGGSYEQYF. The CDR3 DNA reads TGCGCCGGCAGCTTGCGTGGTGGGTCGTACGAGCAGTACTTC.

J is TRBJ2-1 and V is TRBV29-1; no firm D call. This CDR3 has 11 residues. Germline V gene lookup returns CDR1 SQVTM and CDR2 ANQGSEA. V was trimmed by 6 bases and J by 9 bases, leaving 12 bases between them. CDR3 residues: CSVGPLSEQFF. The CDR3 region has the DNA TGCAGCGTAGGACCGCTAAGTGAGCAGTTCTTC.

The genes are TRBV29-1 and TRBJ2-2, with D possibly being TRBD2 (5 bases). This CDR3 spans 13 amino acids. CDR1 SQVTM and CDR2 ANQGSEA come from the germline V gene. Trimming removed 5 bases at V and 7 bases at J, with 14 bases between. The CDR3 DNA reads as TGCAGCGTTCGGGGAGAGACGGTCGGGGAGCTGTTTTTT. Encoded protein: CSVRGETVGELFF.

The V call is TRBV16, the J call TRBJ2-1; 7 nucleotides line up with TRBD1. This CDR3 has 14 amino acids. Germline values: CDR1 KGHSY, CDR2 FQNENV. With 2 bases clipped from V and 9 bases from J, the junction kept 7 bases outside the gene matches. CDR3 sequence: CASSQRQGPSEQFF. DNA of the CDR3: TGTGCCAGCAGCCAACGACAGGGACCCTCTGAGCAGTTCTTC.

As DNA, the CDR3 is TGTGCCAGCAGTTTATTGCCCGCGGTTAACTATGGCTACACCTTC. Its translation is CASSLLPAVNYGYTF. The chain employs TRBV12-3 or TRBV12-4 and TRBJ1-2; D not certain. Trimming left V 2 bases short and J 1 base short, with 11 bases between. This CDR3 spans 15 amino acids.

The rearrangement joins TRBV4-1 to TRBJ1-2; D may be TRBD1 (6 bases). There are 14 residues in the CDR3. The germline V gene has CDR1 MGHRA and CDR2 YSYEKL. V lost 4 bases, J lost 3 bases, and 12 bases lay in between. The CDR3 DNA reads as TGCGCCAGCAGCCGACAGGCGGGTGACTATGGCTACACCTTC. It yields the protein CASSRQAGDYGYTF.

The chain joins TRBV29-1 to TRBJ2-3; D unclear. This CDR3 is 12 amino acids long. Trimming cost V 4 bases and J 2 bases, with 7 bases left between them. The germline CDR1 and CDR2 sequences are SQVTM and ANQGSEA. This CDR3 reads CSVGWDTDTQYF. The CDR3 DNA sequence: TGCAGCGTTGGGTGGGACACAGATACGCAGTATTTT.

This sequence joins TRBV6-6 and TRBJ2-1, with a weak D call TRBD1 (6 bases). The CDR3 is made up of 16 amino acids. Trimming took 2 bases from V and 8 from J, leaving 19 bases between them. In germline, CDR1 is MNHNY, CDR2 SVGAGI (reference sequence). The CDR3 DNA follows: TGTGCCAGCAGTTACCCAACAGGGCAAGTATTCGATGAGCAGTTCTTC. It translates to CASSYPTGQVFDEQFF.

V gene TRBV9 combines with J gene TRBJ2-4, with 8 nucleotides matching TRBD2. With the DNA end fitting TRBJ2-7 better, the J assignment may be wrong. Germline V CDR1 and CDR2: SGDLS, YYNGEE. This CDR3 comprises 15 residues. CDR3: CASSVSGGRIYEQYF. The CDR3, as DNA: TGTGCCAGCAGCGTCTCGGGCGGGAGGATCTACGAGCAGTACTTC.

This chain joins TRBV12-3 or TRBV12-4 and TRBJ2-3; TRBD1 matches at 9 bases. This CDR3 is 16 amino acids long. The junction had 4 bases not matched to a gene; V was cut back by 1 base and J by 2 bases. In nucleotides, the CDR3 is TGTGCCAGCAGTTTAGGGGACAGGGCTTCCACAGATACGCAGTATTTT. It is translated as CASSLGDRASTDTQYF.

This clonotype was found a few times. J is TRBJ2-1 and V is TRBV29-1, with D perhaps being TRBD1 or TRBD2 (5 bases each). Germline values: CDR1 SQVTM, CDR2 ANQGSEA. Trimming took 8 bases from V and 4 from J, leaving 9 bases between them. This CDR3 has 11 residues. For the CDR3, the DNA is TGCAGCCAGGGACGGTACAATGAGCAGTTCTTC. Translating gives CSQGRYNEQFF.

This clonotype has only a few counts. The chain is built from TRBV29-1 and TRBJ2-2; D is unresolved. The CDR3 covers 14 residues. Per germline, CDR1 SQVTM and CDR2 ANQGSEA. The V and J ends lost 0 bases and 1 base respectively, with 6 bases between them. CDR3 protein: CSVEDGLNTGELFF. Here the CDR3 DNA reads TGCAGCGTTGAAGATGGGCTGAACACCGGGGAGCTGTTTTTT.

V is TRBV29-1 and J is TRBJ2-1, with 8 bases fitting TRBD2. Germline V gene lookup returns CDR1 SQVTM and CDR2 ANQGSEA. J lost 5 bases, V lost 4 bases, and 7 bases had no gene match. This CDR3 region has 14 residues. Here the CDR3 reads CSVGRGTSNNEQFF. The CDR3 coding sequence is TGCAGCGTTGGAAGGGGGACTAGTAACAATGAGCAGTTCTTC.

The V gene is TRBV7-9, the J gene TRBJ2-2, with D unresolved. Germline-derived CDR1 and CDR2 are SEHNR and FQNEAQ (reference sequence). CDR3 length: 18 residues. The V end was cut by 2 bases, the J end by 1 base, with 17 bases between. CDR3 loop: CASSLTSPGLGNTGELFF. Here the CDR3 DNA reads TGTGCCAGCAGCTTAACTTCACCCGGGTTAGGGAACACCGGGGAGCTGTTTTTT.

The chain links TRBV6-5 to TRBJ2-7; D perhaps matches TRBD2 (6 bases). V shed 0 bases and J shed 4 bases, with 13 bases lying between them. Per the germline V gene, CDR1 is MNHEY and CDR2 is SVGAGI. This CDR3 has 15 residues. Written as DNA, the CDR3 is TGTGCCAGCAGTTACTCGGCCCAGGGACTTTACGAGCAGTACTTC. It yields the protein CASSYSAQGLYEQYF.

This sequence joins TRBV25-1 and TRBJ2-7; a weak D match, TRBD2 (5 bases). V lost 6 bases to trimming and J lost 2 bases, with 17 bases between them. The CDR3 covers 15 residues. Germline lookup yields CDR1 MGHDK and CDR2 SYGVNS. The CDR3 region is CASSPGRGSTYEQYF. Here the CDR3 DNA reads TGTGCCAGCAGCCCAGGCAGAGGGTCGACCTACGAGCAGTACTTC.

Notes on this clonotype: A much bigger clone sits one base away, suggesting this may be a read error. The genes are TRBV10-2 and TRBJ2-5; D possibly matches TRBD1 or TRBD2 (9 bases each). CDR1 is WSHSY and CDR2 is SAAADI in the germline V gene. V was shortened by 0 bases and J by 5 bases, with 16 bases between the two germline ends. The CDR3 is 16 amino acids. Here the CDR3 reads CASSESRGGTGETQYF. In DNA, the CDR3 is TGCGCCAGCAGTGAGTCGCGGGGGGGGACAGGGGAGACCCAGTACTTC.

The chain links TRBV11-2 to TRBJ2-1; 10 nucleotides match TRBD2. Losses at the gene ends were 1 base for V and 7 bases for J; bases not matched to a gene: 10. Germline CDR1 is SGHAT and CDR2 is FQNNGV. The CDR3 spans 17 residues. For the CDR3, the DNA is TGTGCCAGCAGCTTAGCGGCAGCGGGAGGGTCTTATAATGAGCAGTTCTTC. It encodes CASSLAAAGGSYNEQFF.

The CDR3, as DNA: TGTGCCAGCAGCCTCAGAGGGAACTACCGGGAGACCCAGTACTTC. It encodes CASSLRGNYRETQYF. The chain has TRBV3-1 and TRBJ2-5, with a weak D call TRBD2 (5 bases). The CDR3 has 15 amino acids. Germline CDR1 is LGHDT and CDR2 is YNNKEL (reference sequence). The germline V and J ends were trimmed by 4 bases and 5 bases, with 17 bases remaining between them.

This chain joins TRBV2 and TRBJ1-5; D remains ambiguous. The CDR3 extends over 14 amino acids. The germline gives CDR1 SNHLY, CDR2 FYNNEI. Trimming stripped 5 bases from V and 2 bases from J, with 10 bases between. CDR3 amino acids: CASSPNLGNQPQHF. The CDR3 region has the DNA TGTGCCAGCAGTCCTAACTTGGGCAATCAGCCCCAGCATTTT.

This chain connects TRBV5-5 to TRBJ2-1, with TRBD2 matching over 7 bases. This CDR3 contains 15 residues. The V gene's germline CDR1 is SGHKS and CDR2 YYEKEE (reference sequence). J gave up 0 bases and V 4 bases, and 4 bases lay outside the gene matches. CDR3 loop: CASSPWGGSYNEQFF. CDR3 sequence (DNA): TGTGCCAGCAGCCCTTGGGGGGGCTCCTACAATGAGCAGTTCTTC.

This clonotype was seen many times. The chain combines TRBV19 with TRBJ2-7; D perhaps matches TRBD2 (5 bases). Germline CDR1 is LNHDA and CDR2 is SQIVND (reference sequence). V lost 10 bases to trimming and J lost 1 base, with 11 bases between them. This CDR3 has 12 amino acids. CDR3: CANPGLSYEQYF. CDR3 sequence (DNA): TGTGCCAACCCCGGACTTTCCTACGAGCAGTACTTC.

In its sample, this clonotype was seen once. V and J are TRBV29-1 and TRBJ2-1; no firm D call. CDR1 and CDR2 from the germline V gene are SQVTM and ANQGSEA. The CDR3 covers 12 residues. The V end was cut by 7 bases, the J end by 10 bases, with 17 bases between. For the CDR3, the DNA is TGCAGCGCCGTGGCAGGCTCCTACGAGCAGTTCTTC. This sequence encodes CSAVAGSYEQFF.

On this clonotype: One junction end disagrees with the germline gene, perhaps due to a read error. The gene calls are TRBV12-3 or TRBV12-4 and TRBJ2-6, with TRBD1 as a possible D gene (5 bases). CDR3 length: 16 amino acids. CDR3 protein: CASNPIAASGANVLTF. The DNA for the CDR3 is TGTGCCAGCAATCCGATCGCGGCCTCTGGGGCCAATGTCCTGACTTTC.

A few counts support this clonotype. The genes are TRBV4-1 and TRBJ1-2; 7 positions agree with TRBD1. The germline CDR1 and CDR2 sequences are MGHRA and YSYEKL. The CDR3 covers 16 residues. V lost 0 bases and J lost 1; bases outside the gene matches: 5. The CDR3 sequence is CASSQDDRAINYGYTF. The CDR3, as DNA: TGCGCCAGCAGCCAAGATGACAGGGCTATTAACTATGGCTACACCTTC.

V and J are TRBV10-3 and TRBJ2-1; D uncertain. The V gene lost 0 bases and the J gene lost 0 bases, with 18 bases spanning the gap. The CDR3 covers 19 residues. Germline CDR1 and CDR2: ENHRY and SYGVKD. The CDR3 region has the DNA TGTGCCATCAGTGAGTCCCCTTCTAGAACCAAAGGCTCCTACAATGAGCAGTTCTTC. Its translation: CAISESPSRTKGSYNEQFF.